Listed below are T cell receptor beta chains from one sample, sequenced in a study of shared clonotypes between healthy human individuals. Only in-frame clones appear in the TCRdb table, and some are missing; sequencing was by immunoSEQ multiplex PCR. The table lists 2 million to 3 million clones, under 95% of them singletons. The specimen sequenced was naive CD4+ T cells from PBMCs. All receptors derive from a man between 18 and 29 years old in good health. Some clones in this sample may be carry-over from other donors' samples. CDR3s include the opening cysteine and the closing phenylalanine or tryptophan. D genes are given only for firm matches. Size tells how often a clone was seen (once, few, many) or the class of an expanded clone, and some rows leave it out.

TRBD1	TRBV5-1	NA	TRBJ1-1	CASSTTPPWGTGGTEAFF	TGCGCCAGCAGCACGACCCCCCCCTGGGGGACAGGAGGGACTGAAGCTTTCTTT
TRBD2	TRBV5-4	NA	TRBJ2-1	CASSSAGAGAPNNEQFF	TGTGCCAGCAGCTCGGCTGGGGCGGGAGCTCCCAACAATGAGCAGTTCTTC
NA	TRBV5-1	NA	TRBJ1-6	CASSLAPQAGNSPLHF	TGCGCCAGCAGCCTAGCCCCGCAGGCGGGTAATTCACCCCTCCACTTT
TRBD1	TRBV18	NA	TRBJ2-1	CASSMNRGSYNEQFF	TGTGCCAGCTCAATGAACAGGGGCTCCTACAATGAGCAGTTCTTC
TRBD1	TRBV28	NA	TRBJ1-2	CASRDSRNYGYTF	TGTGCCAGTAGGGACAGTCGAAACTATGGCTACACCTTC
NA	TRBV19	NA	TRBJ2-7	CASSRPGHSSYEQYF	TGTGCCAGTAGCCGACCGGGACATAGCTCCTACGAGCAGTACTTC
NA	TRBV5-4	NA	TRBJ2-7	CASSLDGPSYEQYF	TGTGCCAGCAGCTTGGATGGGCCCTCCTACGAGCAGTACTTC
TRBD1	TRBV5-1	NA	TRBJ1-4	CASSLGAGGNEKLFF	TGCGCCAGCAGCTTGGGGGCAGGGGGAAATGAAAAACTGTTTTTT
NA	TRBV28	NA	TRBJ1-2	CASRRGNYGYTF	TGTGCCAGCAGACGGGGGAACTATGGCTACACCTTC
NA	TRBV7-9	NA	TRBJ1-2	CASTGTQQGYTF	TGTGCCAGCACCGGGACACAGCAGGGCTACACCTTC
NA	TRBV5-6	once	TRBJ1-5	CASSVLRRDNQPQHF	TGTGCCAGCAGCGTACTTAGAAGAGACAATCAGCCCCAGCATTTT
NA	TRBV6-6	NA	TRBJ2-1	CASSSNEQFF	TGTGCCAGCAGTTCGAATGAGCAGTTCTTC
TRBD1	TRBV7-2	once	TRBJ1-2	CASSITAGGADGYTF	TGTGCCAGCAGCATCACCGCAGGGGGCGCAGATGGCTACACCTTC
TRBD1	TRBV11-2	NA	TRBJ2-7	CASSTGQTYEQYF	TGTGCCAGCAGCACGGGACAGACCTACGAGCAGTACTTC
NA	TRBV9	few	TRBJ2-7	CASSPRVYPLEQYF	TGTGCCAGCAGCCCGCGTGTCTACCCCCTCGAGCAGTACTTC
NA	TRBV7-6	NA	TRBJ1-4	CASSLRQAGSEKLFF	TGTGCCAGCAGCCTTCGTCAGGCGGGAAGTGAAAAACTGTTTTTT
NA	TRBV5-1	NA	TRBJ2-5	CASSLAGTSQETQYF	TGCGCCAGCAGCTTGGCCGGGACGTCACAAGAGACCCAGTACTTC
NA	TRBV28	NA	TRBJ2-1	CASSPPGAYNEQFF	TGTGCCAGCAGTCCCCCGGGGGCCTACAATGAGCAGTTCTTC
TRBD2	TRBV7-3	NA	TRBJ2-1	CASSGAGVGDGEQFF	TGTGCCAGCAGCGGAGCGGGAGTGGGTGACGGTGAGCAGTTCTTC
TRBD2	TRBV7-9	NA	TRBJ2-2	CASSRTSGRGWTGELFF	TGTGCCAGCAGCCGGACTAGCGGGAGAGGTTGGACCGGGGAGCTGTTTTTT
TRBD1	TRBV6-6	NA	TRBJ1-5	CASQTGNQPQHF	TGTGCCAGCCAGACAGGGAATCAGCCCCAGCATTTT
TRBD1	TRBV5-1	once	TRBJ2-5	CASSLVPTGGSTQETQYF	TGCGCCAGCAGCTTGGTACCGACAGGGGGCTCCACCCAAGAGACCCAGTACTTC
NA	TRBV5-5	NA	TRBJ1-5	CASSLAGNQPQHF	TGTGCCAGCAGCTTGGCAGGAAATCAGCCCCAGCATTTT
NA	TRBV6-1	NA	TRBJ2-7	CASSEVLTGEQYF	TGTGCCAGCAGTGAAGTACTTACGGGGGAGCAGTACTTC
NA	TRBV4-3	NA	TRBJ1-2	CASSQQSNYGYTF	TGCGCCAGCAGCCAACAGAGTAACTATGGCTACACCTTC
NA	TRBV28	NA	TRBJ1-5	CASKWGSGNQPQHF	TGTGCCAGCAAGTGGGGCAGTGGCAATCAGCCCCAGCATTTT
TRBD1	TRBV5-6	NA	TRBJ2-3	CASSLVTGLRSNTQYF	TGTGCCAGCAGCTTGGTGACAGGGCTCAGGTCGAATACGCAGTATTTT
TRBD1	TRBV6-5	once	TRBJ1-1	CASRLNRGLSEAFF	TGTGCCAGCAGACTTAACAGGGGGCTCTCTGAAGCTTTCTTT
NA	TRBV6-5	NA	TRBJ1-2	CASSPSRWGVNGYTF	TGTGCCAGCTCTCCCAGTCGGTGGGGTGTTAATGGCTACACCTTC
NA	TRBV30	NA	TRBJ2-5	CASSTGSQETQYF	TGTGCTTCATCAACCGGGTCACAAGAGACCCAGTACTTC
TRBD1	TRBV5-4	NA	TRBJ1-2	CASSLRDRGLHGYTF	TGTGCCAGCAGCTTACGGGACAGGGGGCTCCATGGCTACACCTTC
NA	TRBV15	NA	TRBJ1-3	CATSRDRGSGNTIYF	TGTGCCACCAGCAGAGATCGGGGGTCTGGAAACACCATATATTTT